This TCR beta chain was identified in a study of cytomegalovirus exposure and HLA in healthy donors. The PCR made use of 60 Vbeta and 13 Jbeta primers. TCRdb's copy holds only in-frame clones and misses some; the assay was immunoSEQ multiplex PCR. The sample yields 84,000 or so clones, approximately 79% seen once. Germline V lookup: CDR1 SGHRS, CDR2 YFSETQ. CDR3 length: 14 amino acids. The ends were cut back, 3 bases at V and 4 bases at J, with 14 bases in the middle. This clone has just one count. The clonotype originates from a man between 25 and 39 years old in good health and CMV-seronegative. The chain carries TRBV5-1 and TRBJ2-7; a weak D match, TRBD2 (7 bases). What was sequenced was PBMCs. CDR3 region: CASSSGGSYYEQYF. CDR3 DNA sequence: TGCGCCAGCAGCTCGGGGGGCTCTTATTACGAGCAGTACTTC. Complete variable domain (other parts from reference TRBV5-1 and TRBJ2-7): KAGVTQTPRYLIKTRGQQVTLSCSPISGHRSVSWYQQTPGQGLQFLFEYFSETQRNKGNFPGRFSGRQFSNSRSEMNVSTLELGDSALYLCASSSGGSYYEQYFGPGTRLTVT.